These 6 T cell receptor beta chains were all obtained from the same sample, sequenced in a study of blood T cell repertoires in COVID-19. Sequenced by immunoSEQ multiplex PCR; TCRdb stores in-frame clones only, minus some. The sample yields 200,000 to 250,000 clones, roughly 80% seen once. Sequencing used peripheral blood. The receptors come from a woman between 65 and 79 years old with acute or convalescent COVID-19.

The chain has TRBV18 and TRBJ2-1; 7 bases match TRBD2. CDR1 is KGHSH and CDR2 is LQKENI in the germline V gene. The CDR3 contains 15 residues. J was trimmed by 3 bases and V by 6 bases; bases with no gene match: 8. CDR3 nucleotides: TGTGCCAGCTCCGGTGGGATAGCGGGCTACAATGAGCAGTTCTTC. It codes for CASSGGIAGYNEQFF.

This chain connects TRBV6-2 or TRBV6-3 to TRBJ2-4; TRBD2 is a possible D gene (5 bases). The CDR3 is made up of 17 amino acids. Germline V gene data show CDR1 as MNHEY and CDR2 as SVGEGT. V was cut by 6 bases and J by 0 bases, with 18 bases left in between. Here the CDR3 DNA reads TGTGCCAGCAGCTCAATCGGCCCCGGGATAGCCAAAAACATTCAGTACTTC. Its translation: CASSSIGPGIAKNIQYF.

This clone turned up a few times. One end of the junction fails to match germline, which may point to a read error. The CDR3 loop is CASSYSYIEQFF. The CDR3 DNA sequence: TGTGCCAGCAGTTACTCATACATTGAGCAGTTCTTC. J is TRBJ2-1 and V is TRBV6-6, with D unresolved. This CDR3 is 12 amino acids long. CDR1 MNHNY and CDR2 SVGAGI come from the germline V gene (reference sequence).

In regard to this clone: A far larger clone is one nucleotide away, so this likely arose from a read error. The rearrangement uses TRBV7-9 and TRBJ2-3; D is ambiguous. The CDR3 is 14 residues long. Trimming removed 1 base from V and 0 bases from J, with 5 bases in between. Germline V lookup: CDR1 SEHNR, CDR2 FQNEAQ (reference sequence). CDR3 sequence: CASSLDSSTDTQYF. The DNA for the CDR3 is TGTGCCAGCAGCTTAGACAGTAGCACAGATACGCAGTATTTT.

The rearrangement joins TRBV6-6 to TRBJ2-5, with D possibly TRBD2 on 6 matching bases. The germline V gene has CDR1 MNHNY and CDR2 SVGAGI (reference sequence). The CDR3 covers 13 residues. V was shortened by 5 bases and J by 2 bases, with 9 bases between the two germline ends. In nucleotides, the CDR3 is TGTGCCAGCAGTATAGCGGCACAAGAGACCCAGTACTTC. Amino acids: CASSIAAQETQYF.

The chain is built from TRBV6-6 and TRBJ2-7, with TRBD1 identical over 7 bases. Germline V gives CDR1 MNHNY, CDR2 SVGAGI (reference sequence). V was clipped by 7 bases and J by 3 bases; unmatched bases: 9. This CDR3 contains 14 residues. CDR3: CASNSGQIYYEQYF. CDR3 in DNA: TGTGCCAGCAACTCGGGACAGATTTACTACGAGCAGTACTTC.